Listed here are 5 T cell receptor beta chains from one sample, sequenced in a study of CD8+ T cells in alopecia areata. This sample's treatment: oral pan-JAK inhibitor, 5-10 mg twice daily. Extracted RNA was reverse transcribed into cDNA, the sequencing template. The protocol was immunoSEQ multiplex PCR, while the TCRdb copy is restricted to in-frame clones and leaves out a portion. The sample includes fewer than 150,000 clones, 75% to 85% of them seen just once. Sequencing was performed on CD8+ T cells sorted from blood, taken at week 4, from a patient treated with tofacitinib. Source of these receptors: a human donor with alopecia areata.

The CDR3, as DNA: TGTGCCAGCAGCTCTGGCAGGGGCCCGGACACTGAAGCTTTCTTT. Translated, it gives CASSSGRGPDTEAFF. This chain connects TRBV13 to TRBJ1-1; TRBD1 is a possible D gene (6 bases). CDR1 is PRHDT, CDR2 FYEKMQ, per germline (reference sequence). Between the trimmed V and J ends, which lost 4 bases and 3 bases, there was a span of 15 bases. The CDR3 loop spans 15 amino acids.

Here the CDR3 reads CASSLVPGHHEQFF. CDR3 sequence (DNA): TGTGCCAGCAGCTTAGTTCCGGGGCATCATGAGCAGTTCTTC. The V call is TRBV7-2, the J call TRBJ2-1; perhaps D is TRBD1 or TRBD2 (5 bases each). V was cut by 1 base and J by 8 bases, with 12 bases left in between. In germline, CDR1 is SGHTA, CDR2 FQGNSA. This CDR3 spans 14 amino acids. The full variable domain, rest sourced from reference TRBV7-2 and TRBJ2-1, is GAGVSQSPSNKVTEKGKDVELRCDPISGHTALYWYRQSLGQGLEFLIYFQGNSAPDKSGLPSDRFSAERTGGSVSTLTIQRTQQEDSAVYLCASSLVPGHHEQFFGPGTRLTVL.

The chain uses TRBV27 and TRBJ1-1; tentative D call: TRBD1 (6 bases). CDR3 size: 13 residues. Trimming took 6 bases from V and 3 from J, leaving 11 bases between them. CDR1 and CDR2 from the germline V gene are MNHEY and SMNVEV (reference sequence). The CDR3 sequence is CASSPGGYTEAFF. As DNA, the CDR3 is TGTGCCAGCAGCCCCGGGGGCTACACTGAAGCTTTCTTT.

The chain employs TRBV19 and TRBJ2-1, with TRBD2 matching 9 bases. V lost 7 bases and J lost 8; bases outside the gene matches: 12. CDR3 length: 15 residues. CDR1 and CDR2 from the germline V gene are LNHDA and SQIVND (reference sequence). CDR3 in DNA: TGTGCCAGTACCCAGACTAGCGGTGTTTTCGATGAGCAGTTCTTC. Protein: CASTQTSGVFDEQFF.

The chain joins TRBV18 to TRBJ2-1, with 13 bases aligning to TRBD2. The CDR3 is 15 amino acids. Germline values: CDR1 KGHSH, CDR2 LQKENI. The V and J ends lost 4 bases and 5 bases, in that order; junction bases with no gene match: 2. The chain's CDR3 is CASSHGTSGNNEQFF. In DNA, the CDR3 is TGTGCCAGCTCACACGGGACTAGCGGGAACAATGAGCAGTTCTTC.